These 5 T cell receptor beta chains came from one sample sequenced in a study of blood T cell repertoires in COVID-19. Clones were sequenced by immunoSEQ multiplex PCR, and TCRdb holds only the in-frame ones, with some missing. This sample has 250,000 or so clones; over 70% occur once, and the top ten carry about 1.6%. The sample comprised peripheral blood. These receptors were taken from a woman in her forties who had recovered from COVID-19.

This chain uses TRBV6-5 with TRBJ1-2; D unresolved. The length of the CDR3 is 14 residues. CDR1 is MNHEY and CDR2 is SVGAGI in the germline V gene. V lost 0 bases, J lost 4 bases, and 9 bases lay in between. The CDR3 DNA reads TGTGCCAGCAGTTACTCGGGAGGGATCTATGGCTACACCTTC. Protein product: CASSYSGGIYGYTF.

This clone appeared once. J is TRBJ2-3 and V is TRBV5-1, with 8 bases lining up with TRBD2. Germline V gene data show CDR1 as SGHRS and CDR2 as YFSETQ. The CDR3 has 17 amino acids. V was clipped by 1 base and J by 0 bases; unmatched bases: 7. As DNA, the CDR3 is TGCGCCAGCAGCTTGCCAGCGGGAGATCCTAGCACAGATACGCAGTATTTT. Protein product: CASSLPAGDPSTDTQYF.

The chain joins TRBV19 to TRBJ1-2; TRBD1 might be the D (6 bases). Looked up from germline, CDR1 is LNHDA and CDR2 is SQIVND (reference sequence). The CDR3 totals 12 residues. V lost 6 bases and J 2 bases, leaving 7 bases between the germline ends. This CDR3 reads CASSGQNYGYTF. CDR3 bases: TGTGCCAGTAGCGGACAGAACTATGGCTACACCTTC.

This clone occurred a few times. The V call is TRBV4-1, the J call TRBJ1-3; 7 bases map to TRBD1. This CDR3 contains 16 residues. Germline V gives CDR1 MGHRA, CDR2 YSYEKL. V dropped 0 bases and J dropped 5; count of bases not matched to a gene: 7. CDR3 in DNA: TGCGCCAGCAGCCAAGACGAGGGGGCGTTTCGAAACACCATATATTTT. It codes for CASSQDEGAFRNTIYF.

Here the CDR3 DNA reads TGCGCCAGCAGACGAGGCTCCCAGCCGGGGGGGTACGAGCAGTACTTC. Protein: CASRRGSQPGGYEQYF. The J gene is TRBJ2-7, the V gene TRBV5-1, with 8 bases fitting TRBD2. The CDR3 contains 16 residues. V was pared by 5 bases and J by 4 bases, with 14 bases of the junction left unmatched. In germline, CDR1 is SGHRS, CDR2 YFSETQ.